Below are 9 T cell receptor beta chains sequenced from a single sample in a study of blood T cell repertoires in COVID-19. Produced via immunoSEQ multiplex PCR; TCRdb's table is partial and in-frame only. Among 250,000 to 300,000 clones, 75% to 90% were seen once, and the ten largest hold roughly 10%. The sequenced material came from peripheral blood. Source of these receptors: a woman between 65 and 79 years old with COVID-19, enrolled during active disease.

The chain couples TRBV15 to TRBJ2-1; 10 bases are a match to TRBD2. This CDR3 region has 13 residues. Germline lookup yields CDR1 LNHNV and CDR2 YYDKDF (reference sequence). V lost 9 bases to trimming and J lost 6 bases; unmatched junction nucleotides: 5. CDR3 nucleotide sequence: TGTGCCACTCGACGGACTAGCGGCAATGAGCAGTTCTTC. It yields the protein CATRRTSGNEQFF. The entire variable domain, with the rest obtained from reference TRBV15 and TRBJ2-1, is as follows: DAMVIQNPRYQVTQFGKPVTLSCSQTLNHNVMYWYQQKSSQAPKLLFHYYDKDFNNEADTPDNFQSRRPNTSFCFLDIRSPGLGDTAMYLCATRRTSGNEQFFGPGTRLTVL.

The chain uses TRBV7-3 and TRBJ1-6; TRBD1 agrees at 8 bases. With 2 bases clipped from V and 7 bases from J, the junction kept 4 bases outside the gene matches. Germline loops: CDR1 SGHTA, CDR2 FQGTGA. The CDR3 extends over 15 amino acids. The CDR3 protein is CASSLLGQGNSPLHF. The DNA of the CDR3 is TGTGCCAGCAGCTTACTAGGACAGGGAAATTCACCCCTCCACTTT.

CDR3 amino acids: CAWNKGPEKLFF. CDR3 in DNA: TGTGCCTGGAATAAGGGGCCCGAAAAACTGTTTTTT. The chain employs TRBV30 and TRBJ1-4, with D possibly matching TRBD1 (5 bases). Germline V gene lookup returns CDR1 GTSNPN and CDR2 SVGIG (reference sequence). Trimming took 4 bases from V and 8 from J, leaving 11 bases between them. The CDR3 is 12 residues long. The complete variable domain, with remaining parts taken from reference TRBV30 and TRBJ1-4, reads SQTIHQWPATLVQPVGSPLSLECTVEGTSNPNLYWYRQAAGRGLQLLFYSVGIGQISSEVPQNLSASRPQDRQFILSSKKLLLSDSGFYLCAWNKGPEKLFFGSGTQLSVL.

The CDR3 DNA follows: TGTGCCAGTAGTTGGACAGGGGGCAACAATGAGCAGTTCTTC. This sequence encodes CASSWTGGNNEQFF. This rearrangement joins TRBV19 to TRBJ2-1; 11 bases fit TRBD1. J gave up 5 bases and V 5 bases, and 2 bases lay outside the gene matches. The CDR3 spans 14 residues. From germline, CDR1 is LNHDA and CDR2 SQIVND (reference sequence).

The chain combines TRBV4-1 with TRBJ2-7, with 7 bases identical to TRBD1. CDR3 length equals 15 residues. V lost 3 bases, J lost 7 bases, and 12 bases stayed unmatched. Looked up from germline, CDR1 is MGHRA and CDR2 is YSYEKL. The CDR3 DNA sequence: TGCGCCAGCAGCCACGCAGAGGCAGGGGGTGGGGAGCAGTACTTC. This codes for CASSHAEAGGGEQYF.

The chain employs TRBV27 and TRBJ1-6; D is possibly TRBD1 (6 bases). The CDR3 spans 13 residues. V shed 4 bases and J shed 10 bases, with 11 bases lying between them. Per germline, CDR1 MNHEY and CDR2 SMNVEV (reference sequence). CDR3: CASSWDIVSPLHF. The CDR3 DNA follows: TGTGCCAGCAGTTGGGACATAGTCTCACCCCTCCACTTT.

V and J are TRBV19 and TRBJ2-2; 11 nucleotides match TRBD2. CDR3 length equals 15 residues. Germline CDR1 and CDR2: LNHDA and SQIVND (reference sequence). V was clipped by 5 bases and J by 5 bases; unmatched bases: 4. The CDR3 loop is CASSLTSGSTGELFF. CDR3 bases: TGTGCCAGTAGTCTCACTAGCGGGAGTACCGGGGAGCTGTTTTTT.

Written as DNA, the CDR3 is TGTGCCAGCAGTTTCCGGAGACAGGGGAAGTATAGCAATCAGCCCCAGCATTTT. This sequence encodes CASSFRRQGKYSNQPQHF. The rearrangement links TRBV28 to TRBJ1-5, with 8 bases fitting TRBD1. The CDR3 covers 18 residues. V shed 3 bases, J shed 0 bases, and the junction held 10 bases outside the gene matches. Germline V gene lookup returns CDR1 MDHEN and CDR2 SYDVKM. The complete variable domain, with remaining parts taken from reference TRBV28 and TRBJ1-5, reads DVKVTQSSRYLVKRTGEKVFLECVQDMDHENMFWYRQDPGLGLRLIYFSYDVKMKEKGDIPEGYSVSREKKERFSLILESASTNQTSMYLCASSFRRQGKYSNQPQHFGDGTRLSIL.

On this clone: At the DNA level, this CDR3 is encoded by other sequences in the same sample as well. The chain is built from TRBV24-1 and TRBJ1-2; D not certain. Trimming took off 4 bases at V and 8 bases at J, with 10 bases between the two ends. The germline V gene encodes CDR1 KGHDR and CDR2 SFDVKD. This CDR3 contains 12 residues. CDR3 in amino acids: CATSDPRGGYTF. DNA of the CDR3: TGTGCCACCAGTGACCCGCGCGGGGGCTACACCTTC.